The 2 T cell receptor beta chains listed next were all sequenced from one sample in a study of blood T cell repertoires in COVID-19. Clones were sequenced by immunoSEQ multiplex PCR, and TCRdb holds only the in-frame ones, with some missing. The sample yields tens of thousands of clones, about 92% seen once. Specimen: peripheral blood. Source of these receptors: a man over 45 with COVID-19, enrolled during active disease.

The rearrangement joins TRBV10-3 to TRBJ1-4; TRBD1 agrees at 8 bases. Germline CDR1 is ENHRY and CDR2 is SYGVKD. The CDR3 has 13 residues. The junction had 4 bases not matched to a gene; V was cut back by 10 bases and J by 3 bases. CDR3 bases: TGTGCCAGTTCGGGACAGGCTAATGAAAAACTGTTTTTT. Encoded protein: CASSGQANEKLFF.

The CDR3 protein is CASSQLVESYNEQFF. The CDR3 DNA follows: TGTGCCAGCAGCCAACTAGTCGAATCCTACAATGAGCAGTTCTTC. The genes are TRBV5-5 and TRBJ2-1, with D perhaps matching TRBD2 (5 bases). CDR1 and CDR2 from the germline V gene are SGHKS and YYEKEE (reference sequence). Trimming stripped 4 bases from V and 1 base from J, with 12 bases between. This CDR3 has 15 amino acids.